This entry is about one TCR beta chain. Its antigen is unknown. This entry is derived from a study of cytomegalovirus exposure and HLA in healthy donors. Looking at the study overall: The same platform was used for the 100 to 150 validation repertoires and the approximately 670 first-cohort repertoires, a later analysis reported.

General study points: Specificity for CMV antigens was confirmed in vitro for a few of the CMV-associated chains.

Some clones are missing from TCRdb's copy, which holds only in-frame ones; the method was immunoSEQ multiplex PCR. The profile shows 40,000 to 55,000 clones, approximately 88% of them singletons. The CDR3 loop spans 10 amino acids. CDR1 and CDR2 from the germline V gene are MNHNS and SASEGT. The trim removed 8 bases at V and 10 bases at J, leaving 1 base unmatched. The source of this sequence is a woman aged 25-40 years in good health and CMV-seronegative. The chain combines TRBV6-1 with TRBJ2-1; TRBD2 aligns across 8 bases. Sequencing was performed on PBMCs. CDR3 residues: CASRLAEQFF. For the CDR3, the DNA is TGTGCCAGCCGACTAGCGGAGCAGTTCTTC.